This T cell receptor (beta chain) was profiled in a study of T-cell memory formation after mild COVID-19. TCRdb re-analysed the 5' RACE reads in MiXCR, keeping a single row per CDR3 protein. The table has 150,000 or so distinct CDR3 sequences, less than 25% seen once. The CDR3 extends over 15 amino acids. V gave up 3 bases and J gave up 6 bases, with 19 bases separating them. CDR1 and CDR2 from the germline V gene are SGHKS and YYEKEE (reference sequence). This clonotype was counted only a few times. The sequence derives from an adult woman who had mild COVID-19 (a few samples of this study predate the infection). Cell type and time point are not known. Sample: PBMCs or a T cell subset sorted from them (not recorded which). This sequence joins TRBV5-5 and TRBJ2-7; tentatively, D is TRBD2 (6 bases). The CDR3 loop reads CASSSVQGLDLEQYF. The DNA for the CDR3 is TGTGCCAGCAGCTCTGTGCAGGGACTCGACCTCGAGCAGTACTTC.